The next 24 T cell receptor beta chains were all read from a single sample in a study of siplizumab effects on memory and regulatory T cells. Sequenced by immunoSEQ multiplex PCR; TCRdb stores in-frame clones only, minus some. Counted here are some 120,000 clones, around 94% occurring once; the ten biggest clones make up roughly 1.5%. The material sequenced was non-Treg CD4+ T cells sorted from blood. The receptors stem from a human donor in good health.

This clone was counted only a few times. The chain is built from TRBV11-2 and TRBJ1-2, with TRBD1 as a possible D gene (5 bases). Germline-derived CDR1 and CDR2 are SGHAT and FQNNGV. Trimming took 4 bases from V and 8 from J, leaving 8 bases between them. This CDR3 comprises 11 residues. CDR3 sequence reads: CASSYRQGYTF. The DNA of the CDR3 is TGTGCCAGCAGCTACAGACAGGGCTACACCTTC.

The J gene is TRBJ2-7, the V gene TRBV6-5; maybe TRBD1 (6 bases). The germline CDR1 and CDR2 sequences are MNHEY and SVGAGI. V was trimmed by 0 bases and J by 2 bases, leaving 11 bases between them. This CDR3 spans 15 amino acids. CDR3 sequence reads: CASSYSRAGAYEQYF. The CDR3, as DNA: TGTGCCAGCAGTTACTCACGCGCAGGGGCCTACGAGCAGTACTTC.

The chain recombines TRBV19 with TRBJ2-1, with a weak D call TRBD2 (7 bases). The V gene's germline CDR1 is LNHDA and CDR2 SQIVND (reference sequence). V gave up 3 bases and J gave up 0 bases, with 18 bases separating them. The CDR3 is 18 amino acids. The chain's CDR3 is CASSINPMRGGSYNEQFF. CDR3 bases: TGTGCCAGTAGTATCAATCCCATGAGGGGGGGCTCCTACAATGAGCAGTTCTTC.

The rearrangement uses TRBV6-5 and TRBJ2-7; TRBD2 aligns across 7 bases. In germline, CDR1 is MNHEY, CDR2 SVGAGI. V was pared by 7 bases and J by 1 base, with 7 bases of the junction left unmatched. This CDR3 comprises 14 residues. CDR3 bases: TGTGCCAGCACCCGCGGGAGAGTATCCTACGAGCAGTACTTC. Amino acid sequence: CASTRGRVSYEQYF.

There are a few counts of this clone. CDR3 region: CASSLSRGAGYGYTF. DNA for the CDR3: TGTGCCAGCAGCTTATCGCGGGGCGCGGGCTATGGCTACACCTTC. The chain recombines TRBV11-2 with TRBJ1-2; D possibly corresponds to TRBD1 (5 bases). Germline values: CDR1 SGHAT, CDR2 FQNNGV. Between the trimmed V and J ends, which lost 2 bases and 4 bases, there was a span of 14 bases. The length of the CDR3 is 15 residues. Combining the CDR3 with reference TRBV11-2 and TRBJ1-2 gives the whole variable domain EAGVAQSPRYKIIEKRQSVAFWCNPISGHATLYWYQQILGQGPKLLIQFQNNGVVDDSQLPKDRFSAERLKGVDSTLKIQPAKLEDSAVYLCASSLSRGAGYGYTFGSGTRLTVV.

The rearrangement uses TRBV10-3 and TRBJ1-1; D ambiguous. CDR1 and CDR2 from the germline V gene are ENHRY and SYGVKD. This CDR3 comprises 14 residues. With 3 bases removed from V and 0 bases from J, the gap between germline ends came to 8 bases. Here the CDR3 DNA reads TGTGCCATCAGTGACCCAGGCTTGAACACTGAAGCTTTCTTT. Encoded protein: CAISDPGLNTEAFF.

Here the CDR3 reads CASSNSPVSYEQYF. The DNA for the CDR3 is TGTGCCAGCAGCAATTCCCCAGTCTCCTACGAGCAGTACTTC. The chain is built from TRBV21-1 and TRBJ2-7; the table's TRBD1 call for D was not verified on the DNA. TRBV21-1 is shown as a pseudogene. This CDR3 region has 14 residues.

This chain joins TRBV18 and TRBJ2-1, with 10 bases matching TRBD1. V shed 3 bases, J shed 7 bases, and the junction held 6 bases outside the gene matches. CDR1 KGHSH and CDR2 LQKENI come from the germline V gene. The CDR3 totals 15 residues. Here the CDR3 reads CASSPRDRGGNEQFF. CDR3 nucleotide sequence: TGTGCCAGCTCACCCAGGGACAGGGGTGGTAATGAGCAGTTCTTC.

The gene calls are TRBV4-2 and TRBJ2-3; tentatively, D is TRBD1 (6 bases). This CDR3 region has 16 residues. Germline V gives CDR1 LGHNA, CDR2 YNFKEQ. V was clipped by 5 bases and J by 1 base, with 16 bases between them. In DNA, the CDR3 is TGTGCCAGCAGCTACTCTTCAGGGGAGCGCACAGATACGCAGTATTTT. It yields the protein CASSYSSGERTDTQYF.

The table lists this clone with a count of one. This chain connects TRBV19 to TRBJ1-1, with D perhaps TRBD1 (5 bases). Trimming cost V 4 bases and J 3 bases, with 12 bases left between them. CDR3 length equals 14 residues. Germline V gene lookup returns CDR1 LNHDA and CDR2 SQIVND (reference sequence). This chain's CDR3 is CASSTNWGDTEAFF. Written as DNA, the CDR3 is TGTGCCAGTAGTACCAACTGGGGGGACACTGAAGCTTTCTTT. Together with reference TRBV19 and TRBJ1-1, the CDR3 gives the full variable domain: DGGITQSPKYLFRKEGQNVTLSCEQNLNHDAMYWYRQDPGQGLRLIYYSQIVNDFQKGDIAEGYSVSREKKESFPLTVTSAQKNPTAFYLCASSTNWGDTEAFFGQGTRLTVV.

J is TRBJ2-5 and V is TRBV10-3; maybe TRBD2 (5 bases). Germline V CDR1 and CDR2: ENHRY, SYGVKD. CDR3 length: 14 residues. V lost 4 bases, J lost 3 bases, and 12 bases lay in between. CDR3 nucleotide sequence: TGTGCCATCAGTGTACGGGGAAACAAAGAGACCCAGTACTTC. Translating gives CAISVRGNKETQYF.

This chain links TRBV25-1 with TRBJ1-1, with D hard to call. This CDR3 has 13 residues. V was shortened by 4 bases and J by 4 bases, with 10 bases between the two germline ends. Germline V gives CDR1 MGHDK, CDR2 SYGVNS. The DNA for the CDR3 is TGTGCCAGCAGTGTCGGGTTGGGCACTGAAGCTTTCTTT. Translated: CASSVGLGTEAFF.

CDR3 DNA: TGTGCCAGCAGTGAATTCAGGGCAGGAGCGAACACCGGGGAGCTGTTTTTT. Amino acids: CASSEFRAGANTGELFF. V gene TRBV25-1 combines with J gene TRBJ2-2, with D tentatively TRBD1 (5 bases). Trimming shortened V by 1 base and J by 0 bases, and 12 bases separated the two germline ends. The germline V gene encodes CDR1 MGHDK and CDR2 SYGVNS. The CDR3 length is 17 residues.

The rearrangement joins TRBV9 to TRBJ1-2, with TRBD1 as a possible D gene (6 bases). The CDR3 is made up of 15 amino acids. CDR1 and CDR2 from the germline V gene are SGDLS and YYNGEE. Trimming cost V 4 bases and J 3 bases, with 16 bases left between them. The CDR3 sequence: CASSNFRTAYYGYTF. CDR3 sequence (DNA): TGTGCCAGCAGCAACTTCCGGACAGCATACTATGGCTACACCTTC. The whole variable domain, filled in from reference TRBV9 and TRBJ1-2, reads DSGVTQTPKHLITATGQRVTLRCSPRSGDLSVYWYQQSLDQGLQFLIQYYNGEERAKGNILERFSAQQFPDLHSELNLSSLELGDSALYFCASSNFRTAYYGYTFGSGTRLTVV.

The chain employs TRBV25-1 and TRBJ1-6; D is perhaps TRBD1 (5 bases). The V gene's germline CDR1 is MGHDK and CDR2 SYGVNS. The CDR3 runs 14 residues. Trimming cost V 7 bases and J 10 bases, with 17 bases left between them. CDR3 residues: CASTPGGGRSPLHF. DNA for the CDR3: TGTGCCAGCACCCCGGGCGGGGGACGGTCACCCCTCCACTTT.

V and J are TRBV6-5 and TRBJ1-6; TRBD1 matches at 10 bases. CDR1 and CDR2 from the germline V gene are MNHEY and SVGAGI. The V and J ends lost 4 bases and 8 bases, in that order; junction bases with no gene match: 5. CDR3 length equals 15 residues. The CDR3 loop is CASSSGTGVHSPLHF. The CDR3 DNA sequence: TGTGCCAGCAGTTCTGGGACAGGGGTGCATTCACCCCTCCACTTT.

CDR3 sequence reads: CASSLTERYGYTF. In DNA, the CDR3 is TGTGCCAGCAGCCTAACAGAACGCTATGGCTACACCTTC. The V call is TRBV7-9, the J call TRBJ1-2; D is unclear. The CDR3 is made up of 13 amino acids. From germline, CDR1 is SEHNR and CDR2 FQNEAQ (reference sequence). Trimming stripped 5 bases from V and 4 bases from J, with 11 bases between.

This chain joins TRBV6-1 and TRBJ1-1; D is unclear. The CDR3 covers 14 residues. Germline V gives CDR1 MNHNS, CDR2 SASEGT. V lost 5 bases and J 3 bases, leaving 13 bases between the germline ends. CDR3: CASSLIGRDTEAFF. The CDR3 nucleotides read TGTGCCAGCAGTCTAATTGGACGCGACACTGAAGCTTTCTTT.

J is TRBJ2-1 and V is TRBV7-8; D uncertain. V was shortened by 5 bases and J by 8 bases, with 16 bases between the two germline ends. Germline lookup yields CDR1 SGHVS and CDR2 FQNEAQ. CDR3 length: 14 residues. CDR3 sequence: CASSARPALDEQFF. Here the CDR3 DNA reads TGTGCCAGCAGCGCGAGACCAGCCCTCGATGAGCAGTTCTTC.

This clone showed up just once. This chain uses TRBV4-2 with TRBJ2-3, with D uncertain. Trimming pared 6 bases from V and 2 bases from J, leaving 9 bases between. CDR1 LGHNA and CDR2 YNFKEQ come from the germline V gene. The CDR3 is made up of 13 amino acids. CDR3 coding DNA: TGTGCCAGCAGACCTGGGTCCACAGATACGCAGTATTTT. This sequence encodes CASRPGSTDTQYF.

The chain carries TRBV7-9 and TRBJ1-2, with D hard to call. CDR1 and CDR2 from the germline V gene are SEHNR and FQNEAQ (reference sequence). V was cut by 1 base and J by 8 bases, with 14 bases left in between. This CDR3 is 14 amino acids long. The CDR3 nucleotides read TGTGCCAGCAGCTTAGTGGCGCAGGATGGGGGCTACACCTTC. Translating it yields CASSLVAQDGGYTF.

The V and J genes are TRBV19 and TRBJ2-2; 11 bases agree with TRBD1. After removal of 5 bases from V and 7 bases from J, the junction contained 6 bases not matched to a gene. The CDR3 totals 15 residues. From germline, CDR1 is LNHDA and CDR2 SQIVND (reference sequence). The CDR3 region is CASSSGQGAGGELFF. For the CDR3, the DNA is TGTGCCAGTAGTTCCGGACAGGGGGCTGGCGGGGAGCTGTTTTTT.

The chain couples TRBV29-1 to TRBJ2-5; 9 bases are shared with TRBD1. The CDR3 consists of 13 residues. Germline CDR1 SQVTM, CDR2 ANQGSEA. J lost 5 bases, V lost 7 bases, and 8 bases had no gene match. CDR3 in amino acids: CSDRDRVTETQYF. CDR3 nucleotides: TGCAGCGACCGGGACAGGGTGACGGAGACCCAGTACTTC. The full variable domain, in which reference TRBV29-1 and TRBJ2-5 provide the parts outside the CDR3, is SAVISQKPSRDICQRGTSLTIQCQVDSQVTMMFWYRQQPGQSLTLIATANQGSEATYESGFVIDKFPISRPNLTFSTLTVSNMSPEDSSIYLCSDRDRVTETQYFGPGTRLLVL.

The J gene is TRBJ1-2, the V gene TRBV6-5, with D tentatively TRBD1 (5 bases). Germline CDR1 MNHEY, CDR2 SVGAGI. The ends were cut back, 6 bases at V and 8 bases at J, with 22 bases in the middle. The CDR3 sequence is 15 residues long. CDR3 residues: CASRITQGGRPGYTF. The CDR3 nucleotides are TGTGCCAGCAGAATCACCCAGGGAGGTCGCCCGGGCTACACCTTC.